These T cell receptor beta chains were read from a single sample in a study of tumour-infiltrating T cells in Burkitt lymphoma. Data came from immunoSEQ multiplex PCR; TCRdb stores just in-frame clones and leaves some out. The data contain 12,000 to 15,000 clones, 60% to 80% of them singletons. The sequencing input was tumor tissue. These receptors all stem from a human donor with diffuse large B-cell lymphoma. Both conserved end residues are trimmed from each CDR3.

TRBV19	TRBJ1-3	ASTYRGDGGNTIY
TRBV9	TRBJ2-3	ASSPSGTGPADTQY
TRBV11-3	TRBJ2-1	ASSLTTSQYNEQF
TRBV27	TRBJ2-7	ASSGTSGTYEQY
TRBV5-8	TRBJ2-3	ASSLTDTQY
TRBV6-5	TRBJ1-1	ASTKGGTAF
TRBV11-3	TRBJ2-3	ASRGETGADTQY
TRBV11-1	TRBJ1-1	ASSHTTGEAF
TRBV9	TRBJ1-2	ASSENNRGNYGYT
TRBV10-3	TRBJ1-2	AISEGGGAYGYT
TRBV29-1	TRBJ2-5	SVWYGETQY
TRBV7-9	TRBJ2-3	ASSLATASTDTQY
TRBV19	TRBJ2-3	ASSTDRAPQY
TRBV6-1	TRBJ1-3	ASSEYAASGNTIY
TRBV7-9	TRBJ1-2	ASTPQDNYGYT
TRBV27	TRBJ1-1	ANSLSSYQTAEAF